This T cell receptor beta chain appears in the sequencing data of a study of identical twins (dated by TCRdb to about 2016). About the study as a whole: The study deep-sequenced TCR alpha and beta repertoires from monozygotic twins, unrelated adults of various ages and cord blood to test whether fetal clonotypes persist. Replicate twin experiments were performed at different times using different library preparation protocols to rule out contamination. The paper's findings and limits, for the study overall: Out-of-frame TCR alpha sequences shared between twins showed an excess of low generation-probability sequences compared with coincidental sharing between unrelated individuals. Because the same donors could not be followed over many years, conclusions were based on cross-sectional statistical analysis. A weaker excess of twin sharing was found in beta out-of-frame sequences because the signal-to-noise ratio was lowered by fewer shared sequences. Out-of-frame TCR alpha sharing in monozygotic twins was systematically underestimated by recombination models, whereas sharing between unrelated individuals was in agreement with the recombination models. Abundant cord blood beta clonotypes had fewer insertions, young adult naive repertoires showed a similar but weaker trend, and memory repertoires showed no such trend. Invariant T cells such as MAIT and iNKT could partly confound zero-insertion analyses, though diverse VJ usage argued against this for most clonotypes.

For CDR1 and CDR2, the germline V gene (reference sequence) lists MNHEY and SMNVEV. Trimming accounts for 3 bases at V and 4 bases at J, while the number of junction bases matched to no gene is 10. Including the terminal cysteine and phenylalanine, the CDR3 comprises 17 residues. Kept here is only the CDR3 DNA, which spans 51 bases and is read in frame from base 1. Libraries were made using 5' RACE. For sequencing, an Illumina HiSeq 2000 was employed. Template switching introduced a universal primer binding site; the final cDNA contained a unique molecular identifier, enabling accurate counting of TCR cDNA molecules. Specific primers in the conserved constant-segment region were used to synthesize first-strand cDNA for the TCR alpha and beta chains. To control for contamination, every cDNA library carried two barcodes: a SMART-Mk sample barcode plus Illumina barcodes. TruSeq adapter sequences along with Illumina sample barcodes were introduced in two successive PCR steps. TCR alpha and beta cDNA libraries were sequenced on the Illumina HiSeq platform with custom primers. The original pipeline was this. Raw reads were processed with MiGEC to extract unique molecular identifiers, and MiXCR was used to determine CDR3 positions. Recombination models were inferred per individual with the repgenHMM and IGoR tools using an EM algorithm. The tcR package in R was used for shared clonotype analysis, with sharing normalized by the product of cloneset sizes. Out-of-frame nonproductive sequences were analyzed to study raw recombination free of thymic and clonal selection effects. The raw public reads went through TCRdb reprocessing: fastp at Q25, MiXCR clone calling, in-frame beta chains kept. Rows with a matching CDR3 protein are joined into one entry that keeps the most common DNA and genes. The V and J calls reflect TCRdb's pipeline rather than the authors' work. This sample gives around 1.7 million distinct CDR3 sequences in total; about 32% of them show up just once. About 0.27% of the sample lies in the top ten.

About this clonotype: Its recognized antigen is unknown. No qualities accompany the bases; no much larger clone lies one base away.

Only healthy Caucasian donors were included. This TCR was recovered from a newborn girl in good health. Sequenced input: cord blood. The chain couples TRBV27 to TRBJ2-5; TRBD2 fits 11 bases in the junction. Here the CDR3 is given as CASSLWALAGEGETQYF. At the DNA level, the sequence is TGTGCCAGCAGTTTGTGGGCACTAGCGGGAGAAGGAGAGACCCAGTACTTC.